The TCR beta chain described here comes from a study of cytomegalovirus exposure and HLA in healthy donors. Primers for the PCR totalled 60 Vbeta and 13 Jbeta. Assay: immunoSEQ multiplex PCR; the TCRdb copy retains only in-frame clones and omits some. The sample lists about 130,000 clones; 65% to 75% were seen once. This clone was seen a few times. Its antigen remains unknown. Study-wide findings and caveats: The authors listed some 150 TCR beta chains as cytomegalovirus-associated. Whilst most TCR sequences proved rare, a subset of public TCRs occurred across many donors. There were several of the most significant clusters that appeared linked to common viral pathogens in a later analysis.

V was shortened by 1 base and J by 6 bases, with 9 bases between the two germline ends. The CDR3 totals 13 residues. Germline values: CDR1 KGHSH, CDR2 LQKENI. The receptor's source is a woman aged 45-65 years in good health and CMV-seropositive. Sample: PBMCs. J is TRBJ1-1 and V is TRBV18, with a tentative D call TRBD1 (5 bases). CDR3 nucleotides: TGTGCCAGCTCACCACGGGGCCGGTCTGAAGCTTTCTTT. Its protein is CASSPRGRSEAFF.